The 14 T cell receptor beta chains below come from one sample, sequenced in a study of T cell responses to AZD1222 COVID-19 vaccine (dated by TCRdb to the early 2020s). The method behind the library was the immunoSEQ multiplex PCR assay. TCRdb re-hosts the immuneACCESS table, in-frame sequences only. Its copies lack some clones; in the studies checked, an unresolved V gene accounts for under half of them, and the cause for the rest is not known. The sample table records roughly 150,000 clones; 85% to 95% of these occur just once. The ten largest clones take up 1.3% of the sample. The time point label of this sample denotes: baseline before first vaccination. Here the sequenced sample was peripheral blood, taken on day 0 of AZD1222 vaccination. These receptors all stem from an adult in good health.

This clone appeared a single time. J is TRBJ1-2 and V is TRBV6-5, with 8 positions matching TRBD1. With 6 bases clipped from V and 7 bases from J, the junction kept 7 bases outside the gene matches. The CDR3 loop spans 13 amino acids. Germline CDR1 reads MNHEY; CDR2 reads SVGAGI. In DNA form, the CDR3 reads TGTGCCAGCAGCTATGAGACAGGGGCTGGCTACACCTTC. Amino acids: CASSYETGAGYTF.

This chain joins TRBV30 and TRBJ1-4; the D gene is possibly TRBD1 (6 bases). Germline CDR1 reads GTSNPN; CDR2 reads SVGIG (reference sequence). Between the trimmed V and J ends, which lost 3 bases and 8 bases, there was a span of 16 bases. This CDR3 spans 14 amino acids. In nucleotides, the CDR3 is TGTGCCTGGAGCCACTTTGTGGGGGCGGAAAAACTGTTTTTT. Translating gives CAWSHFVGAEKLFF.

V usage is TRBV5-1 and J usage is TRBJ2-2; 13 bases map to TRBD2. The V and J ends lost 2 bases and 8 bases, in that order; junction bases with no gene match: 6. Germline CDR1 and CDR2: SGHRS and YFSETQ. The length of the CDR3 is 16 residues. The CDR3 loop is CASSFWTSGGQGELFF. DNA of the CDR3: TGCGCCAGCAGCTTCTGGACTAGCGGGGGACAAGGGGAGCTGTTTTTT.

V is TRBV5-4 and J is TRBJ2-1; D not resolved. This CDR3 is 15 amino acids long. Germline lookup yields CDR1 SGHNT and CDR2 YYREEE (reference sequence). V was pared by 0 bases and J by 9 bases, with 16 bases between. CDR3 DNA sequence: TGTGCCAGCAGCTTGGAATTGGGCTCAATGGGTGAGCAGTTCTTC. This sequence encodes CASSLELGSMGEQFF.

The chain couples TRBV6-5 to TRBJ1-2, with TRBD1 matching over 12 bases. CDR3 length equals 15 residues. The germline CDR1 and CDR2 sequences are MNHEY and SVGAGI. V was pared by 6 bases and J by 4 bases, with 6 bases of the junction left unmatched. The CDR3: CASRPGTGGGYGYTF. Written as DNA, the CDR3 is TGTGCCAGCAGGCCCGGGACAGGGGGCGGCTATGGCTACACCTTC.

V and J are TRBV12-3 or TRBV12-4 and TRBJ1-4; D gene ambiguous. CDR3 length: 12 amino acids. V lost 6 bases and J lost 8, with 10 bases in between. The CDR3 reads CASRGLGEKLFF. The CDR3 DNA sequence: TGTGCCAGCAGGGGGTTAGGCGAAAAACTGTTTTTT.

The gene calls are TRBV19 and TRBJ1-2; 9 positions agree with TRBD1. The CDR3 sequence is 13 residues long. Germline-derived CDR1 and CDR2 are LNHDA and SQIVND (reference sequence). The trim removed 6 bases at V and 4 bases at J, leaving 3 bases unmatched. The CDR3 here is CASRDRGLYGYTF. For the CDR3, the DNA is TGTGCCAGTAGGGACAGGGGCCTCTATGGCTACACCTTC. The entire variable domain, with the rest obtained from reference TRBV19 and TRBJ1-2, is as follows: DGGITQSPKYLFRKEGQNVTLSCEQNLNHDAMYWYRQDPGQGLRLIYYSQIVNDFQKGDIAEGYSVSREKKESFPLTVTSAQKNPTAFYLCASRDRGLYGYTFGSGTRLTVV.

The V call is TRBV5-1, the J call TRBJ2-7; D is ambiguous. This CDR3 is built from 14 residues. In germline, CDR1 is SGHRS, CDR2 YFSETQ. V lost 0 bases to trimming and J lost 5 bases, with 12 bases between them. CDR3 DNA: TGCGCCAGCAGCTTGGAACCGGCTACCCACGAGCAGTACTTC. As protein: CASSLEPATHEQYF.

The chain links TRBV10-2 to TRBJ1-2, with D uncertain. The ends were cut back, 0 bases at V and 5 bases at J, with 7 bases in the middle. Germline V gene lookup returns CDR1 WSHSY and CDR2 SAAADI. This CDR3 comprises 13 residues. CDR3 protein: CASSESRGYGYTF. The CDR3 coding sequence is TGCGCCAGCAGTGAGTCGCGGGGATATGGCTACACCTTC.

The genes are TRBV29-1 and TRBJ1-2, with TRBD1 identical over 8 bases. Germline lookup yields CDR1 SQVTM and CDR2 ANQGSEA. The V gene end was trimmed by 3 bases and the J gene end by 6 bases; junction bases not matched to a gene: 9. The CDR3 runs to 14 residues. CDR3 residues: CSVEDMDREDGYTF. The DNA of the CDR3 is TGCAGCGTTGAGGATATGGACAGGGAGGATGGCTACACCTTC.

V gene TRBV5-1 combines with J gene TRBJ1-3; no clear D gene. Germline assignment: CDR1 SGHRS and CDR2 YFSETQ. V was cut by 0 bases and J by 0 bases, with 13 bases left in between. CDR3 length: 17 amino acids. CDR3 DNA sequence: TGCGCCAGCAGCTTGGATCCGTCCCGGAGCTCTGGAAACACCATATATTTT. Encoded protein: CASSLDPSRSSGNTIYF.

The chain links TRBV5-6 to TRBJ2-2, with D tentatively TRBD2 (6 bases). The CDR3 contains 16 residues. Germline V gives CDR1 SGHDT, CDR2 YYEEEE. V was clipped by 4 bases and J by 0 bases, with 13 bases between them. CDR3 nucleotides: TGTGCCAGCAGCACGGAGGGGTTAACGAACACCGGGGAGCTGTTTTTT. Its protein product is CASSTEGLTNTGELFF.

The rearrangement links TRBV7-2 to TRBJ1-1; D uncertain. From germline, CDR1 is SGHTA and CDR2 FQGNSA. V dropped 2 bases and J dropped 6 bases, with 13 bases sitting between them. This CDR3 comprises 14 residues. CDR3 amino acids: CASSLRRASAEAFF. The CDR3 DNA sequence: TGTGCCAGCAGCTTACGTAGGGCCTCAGCTGAAGCTTTCTTT.

The V and J genes are TRBV19 and TRBJ1-1, with D unresolved. Trimming removed 8 bases at V and 0 bases at J, with 10 bases between. Looked up from germline, CDR1 is LNHDA and CDR2 is SQIVND (reference sequence). The CDR3 consists of 13 residues. Here the CDR3 reads CASGAVLNTEAFF. CDR3 bases: TGTGCCAGTGGCGCAGTTCTGAACACTGAAGCTTTCTTT.